This TCR beta chain was retrieved from a study of monozygotic twins with inflammatory bowel disease. Template switching incorporated UMIs with a 6-nucleotide sample barcode. TCRdb re-called the 5' RACE reads; every CDR3 protein appears as one record, without DNA. The ten most abundant clones cover roughly 2.3% of a sample with about 450,000 distinct CDR3 sequences. CDR1 MNHEY and CDR2 SVGAGI come from the germline V gene. CDR3 length equals 15 residues. One blood sample of approximately 2.5 ml was taken from each donor. This TCR came from a human donor with ulcerative colitis or Crohn's disease, or a healthy co-twin of an affected twin (not recorded which). The chain links TRBV6-5 to TRBJ2-7; TCRdb returns TRBD1, unconfirmable since there is no DNA. Source material: blood. CDR3 region: CASSYSGTASYEQYF.